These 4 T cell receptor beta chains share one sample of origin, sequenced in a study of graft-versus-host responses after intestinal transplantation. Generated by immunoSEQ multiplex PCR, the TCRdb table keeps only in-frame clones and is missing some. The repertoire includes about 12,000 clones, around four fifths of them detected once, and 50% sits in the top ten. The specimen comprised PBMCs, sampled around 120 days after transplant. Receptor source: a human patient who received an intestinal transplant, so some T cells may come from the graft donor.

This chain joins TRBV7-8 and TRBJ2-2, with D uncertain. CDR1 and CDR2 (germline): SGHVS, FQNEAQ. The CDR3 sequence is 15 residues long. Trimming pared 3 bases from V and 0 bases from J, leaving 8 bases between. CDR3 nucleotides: TGTGCCAGCAGCTTTAGCAACTCGAACACCGGGGAGCTGTTTTTT. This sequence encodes CASSFSNSNTGELFF.

The CDR3 loop is CASSRSGSGETQYF. The DNA for the CDR3 is TGTGCCAGCAGTAGAAGCGGGAGTGGAGAGACCCAGTACTTC. The chain uses TRBV6-5 and TRBJ2-5; 8 positions match TRBD2. The CDR3 is 14 residues long. From germline, CDR1 is MNHEY and CDR2 SVGAGI. V dropped 5 bases and J dropped 4; count of bases not matched to a gene: 6.

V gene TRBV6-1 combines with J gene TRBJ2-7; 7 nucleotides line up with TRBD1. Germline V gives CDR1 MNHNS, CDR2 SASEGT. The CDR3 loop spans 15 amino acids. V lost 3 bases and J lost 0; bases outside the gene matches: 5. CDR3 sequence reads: CASSEGQRSSYEQYF. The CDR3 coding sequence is TGTGCCAGCAGTGAGGGACAGAGGAGCTCCTACGAGCAGTACTTC.

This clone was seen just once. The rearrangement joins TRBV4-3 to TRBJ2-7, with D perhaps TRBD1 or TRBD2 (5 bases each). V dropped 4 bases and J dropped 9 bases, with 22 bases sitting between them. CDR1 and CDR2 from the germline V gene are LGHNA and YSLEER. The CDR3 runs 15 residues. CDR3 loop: CASSPSRDPSLRQYF. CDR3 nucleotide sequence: TGCGCCAGCAGCCCTAGCCGGGACCCGTCGCTTCGGCAGTACTTC.